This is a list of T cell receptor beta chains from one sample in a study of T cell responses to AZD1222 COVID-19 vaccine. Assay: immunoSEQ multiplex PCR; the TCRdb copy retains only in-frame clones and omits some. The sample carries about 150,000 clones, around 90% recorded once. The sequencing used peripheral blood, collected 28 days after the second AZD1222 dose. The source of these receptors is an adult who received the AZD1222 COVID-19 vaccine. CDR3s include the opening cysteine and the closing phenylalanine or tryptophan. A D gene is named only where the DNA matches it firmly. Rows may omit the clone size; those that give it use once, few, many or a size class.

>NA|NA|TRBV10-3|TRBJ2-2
CAISEAGAGLNTGELFF
TGTGCCATCAGTGAGGCAGGGGCAGGGTTGAACACCGGGGAGCTGTTTTTT
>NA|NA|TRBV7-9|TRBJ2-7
CASSLDVTAGSTDYEQYF
TGTGCCAGCAGCTTAGATGTCACCGCGGGATCGACAGACTACGAGCAGTACTTC
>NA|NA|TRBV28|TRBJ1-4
CASSPGESDYEKLFF
TGTGCCAGCAGCCCAGGGGAAAGTGACTATGAAAAACTGTTTTTT
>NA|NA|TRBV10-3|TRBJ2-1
CATQGGTRSSYNEQFF
TGTGCCACCCAAGGGGGGACTCGAAGCTCCTACAATGAGCAGTTCTTC
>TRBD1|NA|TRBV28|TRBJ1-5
CASRNTDRENQPQHF
TGTGCCAGCCGCAATACCGACAGGGAAAATCAGCCCCAGCATTTT
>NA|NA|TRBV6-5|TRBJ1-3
CASTTGAGNTIYF
TGTGCCAGCACTACAGGAGCCGGAAACACCATATATTTT
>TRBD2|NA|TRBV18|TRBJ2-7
CASSPRRGDGSVEQYF
TGTGCCAGCTCACCAAGGCGGGGGGACGGGTCAGTGGAGCAGTACTTC
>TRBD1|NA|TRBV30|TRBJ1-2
CAWQTTGVANYGYTF
TGTGCCTGGCAGACGACAGGGGTAGCCAACTATGGCTACACCTTC
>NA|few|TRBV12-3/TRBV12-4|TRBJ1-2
CASSSVGACTF
TGTGCCAGCAGTTCCGTGGGGGCCTGCACCTTC
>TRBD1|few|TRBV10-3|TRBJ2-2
CAISSEQGATGELFF
TGTGCCATCAGTTCCGAACAGGGGGCCACCGGGGAGCTGTTTTTT
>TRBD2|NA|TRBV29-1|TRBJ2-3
CSADPRASGKRRTSTDTQYF
TGCAGCGCCGACCCCCGGGCTAGCGGTAAGCGGCGTACTAGCACAGATACGCAGTATTTT
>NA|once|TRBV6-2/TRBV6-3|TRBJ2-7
CASGWGSPPYEQYF
TGTGCCAGCGGTTGGGGGAGCCCCCCCTACGAGCAGTACTTC
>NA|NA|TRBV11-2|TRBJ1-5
CASSLDSNQPQHF
TGTGCCAGCAGCTTAGACAGCAATCAGCCCCAGCATTTT
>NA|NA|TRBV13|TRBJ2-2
CASSLNTGVSGELFF
TGTGCCAGCAGCTTAAATACCGGGGTATCCGGGGAGCTGTTTTTT
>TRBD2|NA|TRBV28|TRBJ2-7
CASSGGDRAEVWEQYF
TGTGCCAGCAGTGGGGGGGATAGGGCGGAGGTTTGGGAGCAGTACTTC
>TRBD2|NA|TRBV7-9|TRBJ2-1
CASTELALQFF
TGTGCCAGCACGGAACTAGCGTTGCAGTTCTTC
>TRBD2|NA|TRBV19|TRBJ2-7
CASSFRATGTSGYEQYF
TGTGCCAGTAGTTTCAGGGCTACCGGGACTAGCGGCTACGAGCAGTACTTC
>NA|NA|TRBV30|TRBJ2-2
CAWKWLAAGELFF
TGTGCCTGGAAATGGCTTGCCGCCGGGGAGCTGTTTTTT
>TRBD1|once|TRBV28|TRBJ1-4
CASSLVRQGMIGEKLFF
TGTGCCAGCAGTTTAGTTAGACAGGGGATGATTGGCGAAAAACTGTTTTTT
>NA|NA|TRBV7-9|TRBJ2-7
CASSNYEQYF
TGTGCCAGCAGCAACTACGAGCAGTACTTC
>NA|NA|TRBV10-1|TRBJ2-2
CASTPGSNTGELFF
TGCGCCAGCACTCCCGGGTCGAACACCGGGGAGCTGTTTTTT
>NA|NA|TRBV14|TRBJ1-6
CASSQAGRPGRNSPLHF
TGTGCCAGCAGCCAAGCTGGGAGACCGGGCAGGAATTCACCCCTCCACTTT
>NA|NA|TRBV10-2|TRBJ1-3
CASRGTDSGNTIYF
TGCGCCAGCAGGGGAACAGACTCTGGAAACACCATATATTTT
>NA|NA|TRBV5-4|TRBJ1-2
CASSRDSVGYTF
TGTGCCAGCAGCCGGGATTCCGTGGGCTACACCTTC
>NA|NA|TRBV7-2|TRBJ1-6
CASSVDRPGDSPLHF
TGTGCCAGCAGCGTTGACAGGCCGGGGGATTCACCCCTCCACTTT
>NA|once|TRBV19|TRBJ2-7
CASSIAFGGSYEQYF
TGTGCCAGTAGTATAGCCTTTGGGGGCTCCTACGAGCAGTACTTC
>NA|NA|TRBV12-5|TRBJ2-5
CASGLYPGQETQYF
TGTGCTAGTGGTTTATACCCAGGGCAAGAGACCCAGTACTTC
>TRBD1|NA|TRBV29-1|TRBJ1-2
CSVRPTGTGGSYGYTF
TGCAGCGTCAGACCGACCGGGACAGGGGGATCCTATGGCTACACCTTC
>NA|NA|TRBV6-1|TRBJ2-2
CASSELDTGELFF
TGTGCCAGCAGTGAACTAGACACCGGGGAGCTGTTTTTT
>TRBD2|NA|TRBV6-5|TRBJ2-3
CASRRLAGSTDTQYF
TGTGCCAGCAGAAGACTAGCGGGTAGCACAGATACGCAGTATTTT
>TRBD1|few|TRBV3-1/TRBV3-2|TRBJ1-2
CASSPGQGKSGYTF
TGTGCCAGCAGTCCAGGACAGGGAAAGAGTGGCTACACCTTC
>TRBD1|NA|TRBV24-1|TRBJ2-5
CATSDPRQGAYQETQYF
TGTGCCACCAGTGACCCTAGACAGGGGGCTTACCAAGAGACCCAGTACTTC
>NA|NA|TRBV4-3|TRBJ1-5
CASSQDRAGSNQPQHF
TGCGCCAGCAGCCAAGATAGGGCTGGTAGCAATCAGCCCCAGCATTTT
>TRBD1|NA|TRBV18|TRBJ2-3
CASSPTGSTDTQYF
TGTGCCAGCTCACCGACAGGGTCTACAGATACGCAGTATTTT
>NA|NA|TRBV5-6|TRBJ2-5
CASSLQQETQYF
TGTGCCAGCTCCCTACAGCAAGAGACCCAGTACTTC
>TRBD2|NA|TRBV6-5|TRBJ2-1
CASGTSGGEYNEQFF
TGTGCCAGCGGGACTAGCGGGGGGGAGTACAATGAGCAGTTCTTC
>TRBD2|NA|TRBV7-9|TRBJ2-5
CASSSTGGQTQYF
TGTGCCAGCAGCTCTACGGGGGGTCAGACCCAGTACTTC
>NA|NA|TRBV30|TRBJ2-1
CAWSVAAFRGDEQFF
TGTGCCTGGAGTGTAGCGGCCTTCCGTGGCGATGAGCAGTTCTTC
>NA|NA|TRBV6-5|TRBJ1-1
CASSYAGRNTEAFF
TGTGCCAGCAGTTACGCAGGGAGGAACACTGAAGCTTTCTTT
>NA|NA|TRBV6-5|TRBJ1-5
CASRDMTQPQHF
TGTGCCAGCCGGGACATGACTCAGCCCCAGCATTTT
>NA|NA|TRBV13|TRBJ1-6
CASSLRGLTASSYNSPLHF
TGTGCCAGCAGCTTAAGAGGGTTGACAGCGAGCTCCTATAATTCACCCCTCCACTTT
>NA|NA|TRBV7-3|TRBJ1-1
CASSSSGATEAFF
TGTGCCAGCAGCTCTTCCGGAGCCACTGAAGCTTTCTTT
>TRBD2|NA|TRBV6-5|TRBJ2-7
CASSYEGTSGIYEQYF
TGTGCCAGCAGTTATGAGGGGACTAGCGGAATCTACGAGCAGTACTTC
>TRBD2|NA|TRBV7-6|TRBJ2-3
CASSLAGSGGARDTQYF
TGTGCCAGCAGCTTAGCTGGTAGCGGGGGGGCGAGAGATACGCAGTATTTT
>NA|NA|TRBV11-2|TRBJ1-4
CASSLGITNEKLFF
TGTGCCAGCAGCTTAGGGATAACTAATGAAAAACTGTTTTTT
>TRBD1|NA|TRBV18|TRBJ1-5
CASSQGVDQPQHF
TGTGCCAGCTCCCAGGGGGTTGATCAGCCCCAGCATTTT
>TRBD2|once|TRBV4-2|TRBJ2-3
CASSQDRTSWTQYF
TGTGCCAGCAGCCAAGACCGGACTAGTTGGACGCAGTATTTT
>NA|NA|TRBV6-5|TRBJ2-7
CASSYAVAESYEQYF
TGTGCCAGCAGTTATGCGGTGGCAGAATCCTACGAGCAGTACTTC
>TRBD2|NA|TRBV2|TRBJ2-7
CASSDVLAGGLRYF
TGTGCCAGCAGTGACGTGCTAGCGGGGGGGCTTAGGTACTTC
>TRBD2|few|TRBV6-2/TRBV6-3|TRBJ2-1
CASSDVAGGGNEQFF
TGTGCCAGCAGTGACGTTGCGGGAGGGGGCAATGAGCAGTTCTTC
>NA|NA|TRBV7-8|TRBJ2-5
CASSLHGQLQETQYF
TGTGCCAGCAGCTTACATGGACAGCTCCAAGAGACCCAGTACTTC
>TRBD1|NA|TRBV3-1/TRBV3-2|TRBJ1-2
CASSLGEGAPGGYTF
TGTGCCAGCAGCCTCGGGGAGGGGGCGCCCGGCGGCTACACCTTC
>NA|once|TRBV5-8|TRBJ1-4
CATAPGIWEKLFF
TGTGCCACTGCGCCGGGAATTTGGGAAAAACTGTTTTTT
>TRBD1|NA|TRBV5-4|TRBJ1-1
CASSGVTGADTEAFF
TGTGCCAGCAGCGGGGTGACAGGGGCGGACACTGAAGCTTTCTTT